Below are 20 T cell receptor beta chains sequenced from a single sample in a study of naive CD8 T cells in extremely preterm neonates. Generated by immunoSEQ multiplex PCR, the TCRdb table keeps only in-frame clones and is missing some. The sample contains about 7,900 clones, around 98% of which appear only once. The sequenced sample was naive CD8+ T cells from blood. These TCRs come from a human donor in good health.

The rearrangement joins TRBV9 to TRBJ1-2; D gene unclear. The CDR3 contains 12 residues. V lost 4 bases to trimming and J lost 7 bases, with 11 bases between them. Germline-derived CDR1 and CDR2 are SGDLS and YYNGEE. CDR3 sequence reads: CASSTGNAGYTF. The CDR3 coding sequence is TGTGCCAGCAGCACCGGGAATGCTGGCTACACCTTC.

The V call is TRBV27, the J call TRBJ2-7, with D tentatively TRBD1 (6 bases). This CDR3 is 12 amino acids long. Trimming removed 5 bases from V and 6 bases from J, with 11 bases in between. Looked up from germline, CDR1 is MNHEY and CDR2 is SMNVEV (reference sequence). The CDR3 region is CASSPQGGEQYF. The CDR3 nucleotides read TGTGCCAGCAGTCCACAGGGTGGCGAGCAGTACTTC.

The chain combines TRBV5-6 with TRBJ2-4; TRBD1 is a possible D gene (5 bases). Germline CDR1 SGHDT, CDR2 YYEEEE. The V gene lost 4 bases and the J gene lost 0 bases, with 11 bases spanning the gap. The length of the CDR3 is 15 residues. DNA for the CDR3: TGTGCCAGCAGCCAAGGGGTCCGAGCCAAAAACATTCAGTACTTC. It translates to CASSQGVRAKNIQYF.

This clone appeared once. The chain couples TRBV5-8 to TRBJ1-2; 7 bases map to TRBD1. V trimming: 4 bases; J trimming: 1 base; junction bases outside the gene matches: 16. Germline lookup yields CDR1 SGHTS and CDR2 YDEGEE. The CDR3 is 18 residues long. The CDR3 coding sequence is TGTGCCAGCAGCCAAACGTGGGGGACAGAGAAAAATAACTATGGCTACACCTTC. This gives the protein CASSQTWGTEKNNYGYTF.

This chain uses TRBV27 with TRBJ1-1; D may be TRBD1 (5 bases). V was trimmed by 2 bases and J by 1 base, leaving 17 bases between them. The V gene's germline CDR1 is MNHEY and CDR2 SMNVEV (reference sequence). The CDR3 runs 17 residues. CDR3 protein: CASSLGLGLQGNTEAFF. The CDR3 DNA sequence: TGTGCCAGCAGTTTAGGTTTGGGCCTCCAGGGGAACACTGAAGCTTTCTTT.

CDR3 nucleotide sequence: TGTGCCAGCAGCGGGACAGGGGAGTATAACTATGGCTACACCTTC. Amino acid sequence: CASSGTGEYNYGYTF. This rearrangement joins TRBV13 to TRBJ1-2; 10 nucleotides match TRBD1. J lost 1 base, V lost 5 bases, and 4 bases had no gene match. CDR3 length: 15 amino acids. Looked up from germline, CDR1 is PRHDT and CDR2 is FYEKMQ (reference sequence). The whole variable domain, filled in from reference TRBV13 and TRBJ1-2, reads AAGVIQSPRHLIKEKRETATLKCYPIPRHDTVYWYQQGPGQDPQFLISFYEKMQSDKGSIPDRFSAQQFSDYHSELNMSSLELGDSALYFCASSGTGEYNYGYTFGSGTRLTVV.

The chain couples TRBV6-5 to TRBJ2-1; possible D gene TRBD1, 5 bases. The CDR3 contains 13 residues. Germline lookup yields CDR1 MNHEY and CDR2 SVGAGI. Trimming removed 6 bases from V and 3 bases from J, with 9 bases in between. As DNA, the CDR3 is TGTGCCAGCAGGGCGACAGACTACAATGAGCAGTTCTTC. Translation: CASRATDYNEQFF.

J is TRBJ2-4 and V is TRBV4-3, with D unresolved. Deletions cut 1 base from V and 7 bases from J, with 14 bases between. Germline V gene lookup returns CDR1 LGHNA and CDR2 YSLEER. This CDR3 has 15 amino acids. The CDR3 DNA follows: TGCGCCAGCAGCCAAGTGCTAGATGGCTCCAACATTCAGTACTTC. Translated: CASSQVLDGSNIQYF.

The J gene is TRBJ2-3, the V gene TRBV9; D unclear. Deletions cut 3 bases from V and 5 bases from J, with 4 bases between. CDR3 length equals 11 residues. Per the germline V gene, CDR1 is SGDLS and CDR2 is YYNGEE. CDR3 region: CASSAGDTQYF. CDR3 nucleotide sequence: TGTGCCAGCAGCGCAGGAGATACGCAGTATTTT.

The chain uses TRBV13 and TRBJ2-3; D is unresolved. CDR3 size: 15 residues. V was cut by 5 bases and J by 0 bases, with 12 bases left in between. Germline V gene lookup returns CDR1 PRHDT and CDR2 FYEKMQ (reference sequence). CDR3 in DNA: TGTGCCAGCAGCCCAAGCCCCCGGAGCACAGATACGCAGTATTTT. Translating gives CASSPSPRSTDTQYF.

The V call is TRBV7-9, the J call TRBJ2-1, with 7 bases lining up with TRBD2. The germline V gene has CDR1 SEHNR and CDR2 FQNEAQ (reference sequence). Trimming cost V 8 bases and J 0 bases; bases outside gene matches: 19. The CDR3 length is 19 residues. The CDR3 bases are TGTGCCAGCCCCCTCCCGGGATCACCTGGGGGGGGCTCCTACAATGAGCAGTTCTTC. Protein product: CASPLPGSPGGGSYNEQFF.

This sequence joins TRBV4-1 and TRBJ1-1; D ambiguous. Trimming shortened V by 4 bases and J by 0 bases, and 12 bases separated the two germline ends. This CDR3 is 15 amino acids long. Germline V CDR1 and CDR2: MGHRA, YSYEKL. The CDR3 loop is CASSLRTGMNTEAFF. In DNA form, the CDR3 reads TGCGCCAGCAGCCTTAGGACGGGGATGAACACTGAAGCTTTCTTT.

The gene calls are TRBV6-5 and TRBJ2-3; the match to TRBD1 covers 8 bases. The V gene's germline CDR1 is MNHEY and CDR2 SVGAGI. Unmatched junction bases numbered 3, after V lost 2 bases and J lost 2 bases. The CDR3 has 15 amino acids. This CDR3 reads CASSYGTGFTDTQYF. CDR3 DNA sequence: TGTGCCAGCAGTTACGGGACAGGCTTCACAGATACGCAGTATTTT.

This clone showed up just once. V gene TRBV7-6 combines with J gene TRBJ2-7, with TRBD2 matching 7 bases. V lost 4 bases and J lost 3; bases outside the gene matches: 9. The germline gives CDR1 SGHVS, CDR2 FNYEAQ. This CDR3 has 15 amino acids. The CDR3 here is CASSYKAGVDYEQYF. Written as DNA, the CDR3 is TGTGCCAGCAGCTACAAGGCGGGGGTTGACTACGAGCAGTACTTC. Based on the CDR3 plus reference TRBV7-6 and TRBJ2-7, the full variable domain is GAGVSQSPRYKVTKRGQDVALRCDPISGHVSLYWYRQALGQGPEFLTYFNYEAQQDKSGLPNDRFSAERPEGSISTLTIQRTEQRDSAMYRCASSYKAGVDYEQYFGPGTRLTVT.

This rearrangement joins TRBV10-3 to TRBJ2-1; 11 nucleotides line up with TRBD2. There are 17 residues in the CDR3. Germline trimming cut 0 bases from V and 2 bases from J; bases unmatched to any gene: 3. From germline, CDR1 is ENHRY and CDR2 SYGVKD. CDR3 in amino acids: CAISESASGGPYNEQFF. The DNA of the CDR3 is TGTGCCATCAGTGAGTCTGCTAGCGGGGGGCCCTACAATGAGCAGTTCTTC.

The V call is TRBV7-2, the J call TRBJ2-7, with TRBD1 identical over 11 bases. This CDR3 spans 15 amino acids. J was trimmed by 3 bases and V by 5 bases; bases with no gene match: 6. CDR1 is SGHTA and CDR2 is FQGNSA in the germline V gene. CDR3 DNA: TGTGCCAGCAGCCCTGGGACAGGGGGTATCTACGAGCAGTACTTC. Its protein product is CASSPGTGGIYEQYF.

The chain uses TRBV19 and TRBJ2-7; possible D gene TRBD1, 6 bases. The V gene lost 11 bases and the J gene lost 3 bases, with 17 bases spanning the gap. The CDR3 extends over 13 amino acids. The germline CDR1 and CDR2 sequences are LNHDA and SQIVND (reference sequence). The CDR3 nucleotides are TGTGCCCCTCCTACCCGGGACAACTACGAGCAGTACGTC. It codes for CAPPTRDNYEQYV.

The sample holds one count of this clone. The CDR3 protein is CASSSSEGQGVGYTF. The CDR3 DNA reads as TGTGCCAGCAGCTCGTCGGAGGGACAGGGGGTTGGCTACACCTTC. This rearrangement joins TRBV7-9 to TRBJ1-2, with TRBD1 matching over 11 bases. Trimming took 4 bases from V and 7 from J; bases not matched to a gene: 8. The germline CDR1 and CDR2 sequences are SEHNR and FQNEAQ (reference sequence). This CDR3 comprises 15 residues.

The chain employs TRBV7-2 and TRBJ2-5; 10 bases align to TRBD2. This CDR3 is 16 amino acids long. The germline CDR1 and CDR2 sequences are SGHTA and FQGNSA. V was pared by 1 base and J by 2 bases, with 4 bases of the junction left unmatched. The CDR3 nucleotides are TGTGCCAGCAGCTTAGTACTAGCGGGGATACAAGAGACCCAGTACTTC. This sequence encodes CASSLVLAGIQETQYF.

The rearrangement joins TRBV5-4 to TRBJ1-1, with TRBD1 identical over 7 bases. V gave up 3 bases and J gave up 8 bases; unmatched junction bases: 10. The CDR3 contains 14 residues. Germline V gene sequence: CDR1 SGHNT, CDR2 YYREEE (reference sequence). The DNA of the CDR3 is TGTGCCAGCAGCTCCTCCCGGGACAGCACAGAAGCTTTCTTT. Its translation: CASSSSRDSTEAFF.